These 20 T cell receptor beta chains were all obtained from the same sample, sequenced in a study of low-dose radiotherapy and immunotherapy resistance in tumors. First-strand cDNA used TRAV- and TRBV-specific primers, covering alpha and beta chains. TCR amplification involved about 21 PCR cycles with a constant-region primer and V-primer adapter. TCRdb used MiXCR to reprocess the reads, holding one entry per CDR3 protein. The repertoire includes tens of thousands of distinct CDR3 sequences, 25% to 30% of them detected once, and 10% sits in the top ten. Time point given: after trial treatment. The sample's treatment: LDRT plus nivolumab, ipilimumab, low-dose cyclophosphamide and aspirin (RACIN trial). The sample consisted of PBMCs, taken after low-dose radiotherapy plus immunotherapy. Receptors were obtained from a male donor with prostate cancer.

V usage is TRBV3-1 and J usage is TRBJ1-2; D gene ambiguous. The ends were cut back, 1 base at V and 5 bases at J, with 11 bases in the middle. This CDR3 is 14 amino acids long. Germline V gives CDR1 LGHDT, CDR2 YNNKEL (reference sequence). The CDR3 is CASSQVGSSYGYTF. In DNA, the CDR3 is TGTGCCAGCAGCCAAGTGGGTAGCAGTTATGGCTACACCTTC.

This clonotype was picked up many times. V and J are TRBV18 and TRBJ2-7; D is unclear. The CDR3 runs 12 residues. The V gene lost 2 bases and the J gene lost 6 bases, with 8 bases spanning the gap. CDR1 is KGHSH and CDR2 is LQKENI in the germline V gene. CDR3 sequence (DNA): TGTGCCAGCTCACCAACCGGTCCCGAGCAGTACTTC. Encoded protein: CASSPTGPEQYF.

J is TRBJ2-1 and V is TRBV28; tentatively, D is TRBD2 (6 bases). From germline, CDR1 is MDHEN and CDR2 SYDVKM. Trimming took off 5 bases at V and 9 bases at J, with 23 bases between the two ends. The length of the CDR3 is 16 residues. The CDR3 nucleotides are TGTGCCAGCAGTACATACCGGGACTCGGGGGTTGGTGAGCAGTTCTTC. Translating gives CASSTYRDSGVGEQFF.

This clonotype has a count of ten or more. This chain connects TRBV5-1 to TRBJ2-2; 9 bases are shared with TRBD2. This CDR3 contains 14 residues. In germline, CDR1 is SGHRS, CDR2 YFSETQ. V was pared by 2 bases and J by 5 bases, with 1 base of the junction left unmatched. The CDR3 loop reads CASSLAGGTGELFF. CDR3 in DNA: TGCGCCAGCAGCTTAGCGGGAGGAACCGGGGAGCTGTTTTTT.

This clonotype has at least ten counts. The chain employs TRBV2 and TRBJ1-3, with no clear D. The CDR3 totals 15 residues. V was shortened by 6 bases and J by 4 bases, with 16 bases between the two germline ends. Germline V gene sequence: CDR1 SNHLY, CDR2 FYNNEI. CDR3 nucleotide sequence: TGTGCCAGCAGCCCCGCAACAACTCGAGGAAACACCATATATTTT. It is translated as CASSPATTRGNTIYF.

This clonotype counts as medium-sized. This sequence joins TRBV28 and TRBJ1-4; TRBD1 is a possible D gene (6 bases). The CDR3 spans 14 residues. Deletions cut 5 bases from V and 2 bases from J, with 9 bases between. Germline CDR1 reads MDHEN; CDR2 reads SYDVKM. The CDR3 region has the DNA TGTGCCAGCAGTAAGCAGGGGACTAATGAAAAACTGTTTTTT. Protein product: CASSKQGTNEKLFF.

This clonotype has only one observation. The chain combines TRBV20-1 with TRBJ2-2, with D unclear. CDR1 DFQATT and CDR2 SNEGSKA come from the germline V gene (reference sequence). The CDR3 contains 16 residues. The V gene lost 2 bases and the J gene lost 1 base, with 14 bases spanning the gap. The DNA of the CDR3 is TGCAGTGCTAGAAAGGGTGGAAACGGGAACACCGGGGAGCTGTTTTTT. Residues: CSARKGGNGNTGELFF.

This chain connects TRBV28 to TRBJ2-7, with 7 bases lining up with TRBD1. There are 16 residues in the CDR3. The V gene's germline CDR1 is MDHEN and CDR2 SYDVKM. With 4 bases clipped from V and 0 bases from J, the junction kept 9 bases outside the gene matches. CDR3 loop: CASSWITGDDSYEQYF. The CDR3 region has the DNA TGTGCCAGCAGTTGGATAACAGGGGACGACTCCTACGAGCAGTACTTC.

The CDR3 DNA is TGTGCCAGCCAATCCGGGAGCGCCGGTCTGGGGAGGGTGAACATTCAGTACTTC. Its protein product is CASQSGSAGLGRVNIQYF. This chain connects TRBV28 to TRBJ2-4; TRBD2 matches at 7 bases. The CDR3 spans 18 residues. The trim removed 8 bases at V and 7 bases at J, leaving 23 bases unmatched. Germline assignment: CDR1 MDHEN and CDR2 SYDVKM.

With regard to this clonotype: A far more abundant clone sits one base away, making this likely a read error. The chain employs TRBV5-3 and TRBJ2-2, with a possible D match to TRBD2 (6 bases). TRBV5-3 is recorded as an ORF, its role being uncertain. The CDR3 runs 16 residues. V lost 8 bases to trimming and J lost 0 bases, with 17 bases between them. The CDR3 region is CASSVESGANTGELFF. Here the CDR3 DNA reads TGTGCCAGCAGCGTGGAATCGGGGGCGAACACCGGGGAGCTGTTTTTT.

This clonotype was seen a handful of times. CDR3 bases: TGTGCCAGCAGCTTAGAAGGGCGGACCTACGAGCAGTACTTC. Residues: CASSLEGRTYEQYF. The chain employs TRBV7-9 and TRBJ2-7, with D unresolved. Germline CDR1 SEHNR, CDR2 FQNEAQ (reference sequence). V lost 1 base and J lost 2, with 9 bases in between. This CDR3 is built from 14 residues.

The V call is TRBV19, the J call TRBJ2-1, with D maybe TRBD2 (6 bases). Germline V gene data show CDR1 as LNHDA and CDR2 as SQIVND (reference sequence). This CDR3 is built from 11 residues. Trimming stripped 7 bases from V and 10 bases from J, with 11 bases between. The CDR3 reads CASIRGWEQFF. The CDR3 nucleotides read TGTGCCAGTATTCGGGGGTGGGAGCAGTTCTTC. Looking up the rest from reference TRBV19 and TRBJ2-1 gives the full variable domain: DGGITQSPKYLFRKEGQNVTLSCEQNLNHDAMYWYRQDPGQGLRLIYYSQIVNDFQKGDIAEGYSVSREKKESFPLTVTSAQKNPTAFYLCASIRGWEQFFGPGTRLTVL.

The sample holds many counts of this clonotype. This chain connects TRBV20-1 to TRBJ1-5; D might be TRBD1 (6 bases). The CDR3 is 13 residues long. The germline gives CDR1 DFQATT, CDR2 SNEGSKA (reference sequence). The CDR3 loop is CSAKTLGGQPQHF. The CDR3 DNA is TGCAGCGCCAAGACTCTAGGGGGTCAGCCCCAGCATTTT.

This clonotype appeared many times. The rearrangement links TRBV6-8 to TRBJ2-1; possibly TRBD1 or TRBD2 for D (5 bases each). Between the trimmed V and J ends, which lost 7 bases and 9 bases, there was a span of 19 bases. Germline V CDR1 and CDR2: MNHGY, SAAAGT. The CDR3 sequence is 14 residues long. Written as DNA, the CDR3 is TGTGCCAGCAAGCAGGGAAGGGAGATTGGTGAGCAGTTCTTC. Residues: CASKQGREIGEQFF.

Details on this clonotype: This likely reflects a read error, since a far larger clone is one base away. CDR3: CASSELGGITYNEQYF. In nucleotides, the CDR3 is TGTGCCAGCAGTGAACTAGGGGGAATCACCTACAATGAGCAGTACTTC. The chain couples TRBV6-1 to TRBJ2-7, with D possibly TRBD1 on 6 matching bases. Germline values: CDR1 MNHNS, CDR2 SASEGT. CDR3 size: 16 residues. V dropped 2 bases and J dropped 7 bases, with 21 bases sitting between them.

This clonotype is classed as medium-sized. DNA for the CDR3: TGTGCCAGCAGCTTGGGCCCTCTAGCGGGAGAGGGTAATGAGCAGTTCTTC. Amino acid sequence: CASSLGPLAGEGNEQFF. The gene calls are TRBV5-4 and TRBJ2-1; 10 bases are shared with TRBD2. The CDR3 runs 17 residues. Germline-derived CDR1 and CDR2 are SGHNT and YYREEE (reference sequence). V shed 0 bases and J 7 bases; nucleotides not matched to a gene: 10.

This clonotype was picked up many times. V usage is TRBV20-1 and J usage is TRBJ2-5; perhaps TRBD2 as D (5 bases). Trimming removed 0 bases at V and 2 bases at J, with 10 bases between. The CDR3 contains 14 residues. CDR1 and CDR2 (germline): DFQATT, SNEGSKA (reference sequence). The CDR3 region is CSARDRGLQETQYF. In nucleotides, the CDR3 is TGCAGTGCTAGAGATCGGGGTCTACAAGAGACCCAGTACTTC.

Many counts were recorded for this clonotype. This chain joins TRBV28 and TRBJ2-2, with 11 positions matching TRBD2. V gave up 11 bases and J gave up 4 bases; unmatched junction bases: 9. The CDR3 runs 15 residues. Germline CDR1 MDHEN, CDR2 SYDVKM. The CDR3: CAANSGRAATGELFF. CDR3 sequence (DNA): TGTGCCGCAAATAGCGGGAGGGCCGCCACCGGGGAGCTGTTTTTT.

The chain combines TRBV5-4 with TRBJ2-3, with D perhaps matching TRBD1 or TRBD2 (6 bases each). The V gene lost 4 bases and the J gene lost 2 bases, with 14 bases spanning the gap. This CDR3 is 15 amino acids long. The germline V gene encodes CDR1 SGHNT and CDR2 YYREEE (reference sequence). In nucleotides, the CDR3 is TGTGCCAGCAGCCTAAACGGGGGCAACACAGATACGCAGTATTTT. It yields the protein CASSLNGGNTDTQYF.

The sample holds many counts of this clonotype. The J gene is TRBJ1-2, the V gene TRBV12-3 or TRBV12-4, with TRBD1 matching 7 bases. CDR3 length: 15 residues. The V gene end was trimmed by 4 bases and the J gene end by 4 bases; junction bases not matched to a gene: 9. CDR3 in amino acids: CASSSRTGAPYGYTF. CDR3 bases: TGTGCCAGCAGTTCCAGAACAGGGGCTCCCTATGGCTACACCTTC.